This T cell receptor beta chain appears in the sequencing data of a study of response to subunit inactivated influenza vaccine. The study, taken as a whole, reports: Every seasonal influenza vaccination brings in few new T cells, the authors suggested.

The germline V gene has CDR1 DFQATT and CDR2 SNEGSKA (reference sequence). Trimming stripped 8 bases from V and 5 bases from J, with 20 bases between. The CDR3 extends over 14 amino acids. About this clonotype: Its antigen is unidentified.

From the RT-PCR reads, TCRdb called clonotypes with MiXCR, one entry per CDR3 protein. The top ten clones hold around 9.6% of a sample with around 750,000 distinct CDR3 sequences, 21% of them seen once. The starting material was PBMCs from blood, obtained around 5 days after vaccination. This chain joins TRBV20-1 and TRBJ2-3; D is ambiguous. The sequence came from a man aged 45-65 years who received an inactivated influenza vaccine. The CDR3: CSLLSAPDGDTQYF. CDR3 in DNA: TGCAGTCTCCTCTCAGCCCCCGATGGAGATACGCAGTATTTT.